The subject of this entry is one T cell receptor beta chain. Its antigen specificity is not known. It has no much larger one-base neighbor in the sample; base qualities were not kept. Collaborating institutions collected whole blood in K2EDTA tubes following their own protocols. For TCRbeta analysis, collaborator samples were shipped as frozen whole blood, as isolated PBMCs, or as DNA extracted from either sample type. The data belong to a study of blood T cell repertoires in COVID-19 (dated by TCRdb to 2019 to 2021). Looking at the study overall: Samples covering the acute and convalescent phases of COVID-19 were provided by collaborators in the United States, Italy and Spain. The prospective study material was composed of cDNA or gDNA derived from T cells, B-cell-depleted T cells, or PBMCs. Deeply sampled blood TCRbeta repertoires from subjects exposed to, actively infected with, or recovered from COVID-19 were included in the dataset. The repertoires were released in a freely available public database meant as a resource for research on the immune response to SARS-CoV-2. The samples were drawn from two sources: the first 160 participants of the ongoing ImmuneRACE study, and 1,000 to 1,500 subjects contributed by 6 global collaborators. The sample metadata nearly always contained a de-identified subject ID, COVID-19 status, age in years and sex. Where available, HLA class I and class II types were obtained from metadata supplied by the sample provider rather than from assay-based typing. Broader findings and caveats from the paper: The quantity of clinical and demographic metadata differed by source and by participant and was supplied without curation.

V loses 6 bases, J loses 0 bases, and the germline ends lie 9 bases apart. Reading the germline V gene gives CDR1 SNHLY and CDR2 FYNNEI. The CDR3 spans 14 residues, from the cysteine through the phenylalanine. Just CDR3 DNA is preserved here, 42 bases in frame from base 1. TCRbeta CDR3 regions were amplified from genomic DNA by means of the immunoSEQ Assay, a bias-controlled multiplex PCR. In the original analysis: Within the assay, amplification of reference gene primers was used to estimate how many nucleated cells each sample contained. Sequence reads were collapsed and filtered to measure the absolute abundance of every unique TCRbeta CDR3 rearrangement. For each sample, productive Simpson clonality was calculated as the square root of Simpson's diversity index across productive rearrangements. Sourced from immuneACCESS, this table was stored by TCRdb with only in-frame sequences that have V and J called. A share of the clones is absent; for the studies checked, an unresolved V gene accounts for under half, and the remainder has no known explanation. The DNA was the basis for D and trimming; V, J and clone size are from that table. This sample holds about 160,000 clones; approximately 82% were observed only once. About a fifth of the sample is taken by the ten largest.

The receptor was isolated from a woman older than 75 with acute or convalescent COVID-19. Sequencing was carried out using peripheral blood. The chain is encoded by TRBV2 joined to TRBJ1-3; TRBD1 could be the D gene, as 5 bases match. For the CDR3, the sequence is CASRGLRSGNTIYF. The nucleotide sequence is given as TGTGCCAGCAGGGGACTCCGCTCTGGAAACACCATATATTTT.